Each of the 30 T cell receptor beta chains below was sequenced from the same sample in a study of blood T cell repertoires in COVID-19. This table comes from immunoSEQ multiplex PCR, and its TCRdb copy is limited to in-frame clones, with some not included. In the table there are around 150,000 clones, roughly nine tenths of which are singletons. Sequenced input: peripheral blood. These receptors came from an older woman with active COVID-19.

The rearrangement joins TRBV5-1 to TRBJ2-3; TRBD1 matches at 7 bases. The CDR3 has 13 amino acids. CDR1 is SGHRS and CDR2 is YFSETQ in the germline V gene. The ends lost 4 bases at V and 4 bases at J; junction bases unmatched: 3. Here the CDR3 DNA reads TGCGCCAGCAGCCAGACAGGGTCAGATACGCAGTATTTT. Its protein product is CASSQTGSDTQYF.

This clone was seen only a few times. Its ends do not fully match the called genes, so a read error is possible. J is TRBJ1-4 and V is TRBV28, with D possibly TRBD1 on 6 matching bases. This CDR3 region has 16 residues. Germline V gene lookup returns CDR1 MDHEN and CDR2 SYDVKM. CDR3 bases: TGTGCCAGCAGCTTATCAGGGGAGGGAACTAATGAAAAACTGTTTTTT. It translates to CASSLSGEGTNEKLFF.

This clone was recorded once. The DNA for the CDR3 is TGTGCCAGCCCCGGGGACAGCTCCTACGAGCAGTACTTC. Encoded protein: CASPGDSSYEQYF. The chain recombines TRBV5-6 with TRBJ2-7; TRBD1 matches 7 bases. Germline V lookup: CDR1 SGHDT, CDR2 YYEEEE. The CDR3 totals 13 residues. J gave up 0 bases and V 7 bases, and 4 bases lay outside the gene matches. The full variable domain, with the rest looked up from reference TRBV5-6 and TRBJ2-7, is DAGVTQSPTHLIKTRGQQVTLRCSPKSGHDTVSWYQQALGQGPQFIFQYYEEEERQRGNFPDRFSGHQFPNYSSELNVNALLLGDSALYLCASPGDSSYEQYFGPGTRLTVT.

The chain links TRBV3-1 (or the pseudogene TRBV3-2) to TRBJ2-7; 8 bases agree with TRBD1. Germline trimming cut 2 bases from V and 4 bases from J; bases unmatched to any gene: 1. From germline, CDR1 is LGHDT and CDR2 YNNKEL (reference sequence). The CDR3 is 13 amino acids. DNA of the CDR3: TGTGCCAGCAGCCAAAACAGGGGGTACGAGCAGTACTTC. It encodes CASSQNRGYEQYF.

This chain uses TRBV4-2 with TRBJ2-2, with 8 bases lining up with TRBD2. The CDR3 length is 17 residues. Trimming cost V 0 bases and J 7 bases; bases outside gene matches: 10. The germline V gene has CDR1 LGHNA and CDR2 YNFKEQ. The CDR3, as DNA: TGTGCCAGCAGCCAAGAGGTCGGAGCGGGAGTTGTCGGGGAGCTGTTTTTT. It codes for CASSQEVGAGVVGELFF.

Comment on this clone: One end of the junction does not line up with germline, which may come from a read error. This rearrangement joins TRBV7-7 to TRBJ2-1, with D possibly TRBD2 on 6 matching bases. The CDR3 is made up of 16 amino acids. CDR1 and CDR2 from the germline V gene are SSHAT and FNYEAQ (reference sequence). The CDR3 region is CASSSLVAGPYNEQFF. In DNA, the CDR3 is TGTGCTAGCAGTTCATTGGTTGCGGGACCCTACAATGAGCAGTTCTTC.

The chain joins TRBV4-3 to TRBJ2-1; possible D gene TRBD2, 6 bases. This CDR3 has 16 residues. Germline assignment: CDR1 LGHNA and CDR2 YSLEER. V dropped 0 bases and J dropped 12 bases, with 21 bases sitting between them. The CDR3 here is CASSQELREPRRGQFF. Here the CDR3 DNA reads TGCGCCAGCAGCCAAGAACTCCGGGAGCCCAGACGGGGGCAGTTCTTC.

The chain has TRBV20-1 and TRBJ2-7; D perhaps matches TRBD2 (5 bases). The CDR3 is made up of 13 amino acids. V dropped 3 bases and J dropped 4 bases, with 13 bases sitting between them. Germline CDR1 and CDR2: DFQATT and SNEGSKA (reference sequence). The CDR3 DNA reads TGCAGTGCTAGTTCGCGTCTAGCATACGAGCAGTACTTC. Residues: CSASSRLAYEQYF.

This clone was observed once. The chain couples TRBV30 to TRBJ2-1, with 12 bases lining up with TRBD2. V was clipped by 2 bases and J by 4 bases; unmatched bases: 6. The CDR3 length is 16 residues. Germline CDR1 is GTSNPN and CDR2 is SVGIG (reference sequence). The CDR3, as DNA: TGTGCCTGGAGTCGGGGGACTAGCGGGTCTTACAATGAGCAGTTCTTC. Translation: CAWSRGTSGSYNEQFF.

Here the CDR3 reads CASSPALSSPLHF. As DNA, the CDR3 is TGTGCCAGCAGCCCAGCGCTCAGTTCACCCCTCCACTTT. This chain uses TRBV6-5 with TRBJ1-6; D unclear. Per germline, CDR1 MNHEY and CDR2 SVGAGI. Trimming shortened V by 6 bases and J by 9 bases, and 12 bases separated the two germline ends. The CDR3 extends over 13 amino acids.

The chain carries TRBV10-2 and TRBJ2-7; TRBD2 matches 7 bases. The trim removed 6 bases at V and 5 bases at J, leaving 7 bases unmatched. This CDR3 spans 13 amino acids. Looked up from germline, CDR1 is WSHSY and CDR2 is SAAADI. The chain's CDR3 is CASRTMGGDEQYF. In DNA, the CDR3 is TGCGCCAGCAGAACGATGGGGGGGGACGAGCAGTACTTC.

The chain recombines TRBV6-2 or TRBV6-3 with TRBJ1-5, with TRBD1 identical over 8 bases. Looked up from germline, CDR1 is MNHEY and CDR2 is SVGEGT. The V segment lost 2 bases and the J segment 3 bases; nucleotides outside the gene matches: 15. The CDR3 runs to 19 residues. In nucleotides, the CDR3 is TGTGCCAGCAGTTACGGTTCGTGGACAGGGAGACGGAACAATCAGCCCCAGCATTTT. Translation gives CASSYGSWTGRRNNQPQHF.

The chain is built from TRBV9 and TRBJ1-2, with no clear D. Germline V gives CDR1 SGDLS, CDR2 YYNGEE. The CDR3 contains 14 residues. Between the trimmed V and J ends, which lost 0 bases and 2 bases, there was a span of 8 bases. This CDR3 reads CASSVGSTNYGYTF. The CDR3 nucleotides are TGTGCCAGCAGCGTAGGGTCTACCAACTATGGCTACACCTTC.

This chain uses TRBV12-3 or TRBV12-4 with TRBJ2-7; 7 bases agree with TRBD1. This CDR3 has 13 amino acids. The V and J ends lost 6 bases and 2 bases, in that order; junction bases with no gene match: 4. CDR3 DNA: TGTGCCAGCAGACAGGGGACCACCTACGAGCAGTACTTC. Its translation is CASRQGTTYEQYF.

The chain is built from TRBV19 and TRBJ2-2; 10 bases are a match to TRBD1. Germline CDR1 LNHDA, CDR2 SQIVND (reference sequence). Unmatched junction bases numbered 20, after V lost 1 base and J lost 0 bases. The CDR3 sequence is 23 residues long. Written as DNA, the CDR3 is TGTGCCAGTAGTATAGTCCCCCTGGGGGGACAGGGGTCTCCATTTTCGAACACCGGGGAGCTGTTTTTT. This codes for CASSIVPLGGQGSPFSNTGELFF.

The chain links TRBV19 to TRBJ2-7; no clear D gene. Germline CDR1 reads LNHDA; CDR2 reads SQIVND (reference sequence). The V gene lost 4 bases and the J gene lost 2 bases, with 9 bases spanning the gap. This CDR3 has 13 amino acids. This CDR3 reads CASSTYNTYEQYF. The CDR3 coding sequence is TGTGCCAGTAGTACCTATAATACCTACGAGCAGTACTTC.

This rearrangement joins TRBV5-1 to TRBJ1-6, with TRBD1 matching over 12 bases. V lost 3 bases, J lost 8 bases, and 3 bases stayed unmatched. Germline CDR1 SGHRS, CDR2 YFSETQ. CDR3 length: 15 residues. Here the CDR3 DNA reads TGCGCCAGCAGCTGGGACAGGGGGCCATATTCACCCCTCCACTTT. Its translation is CASSWDRGPYSPLHF.

CDR3 sequence reads: CASSTGGGGWSQYF. DNA of the CDR3: TGTGCCAGCAGCACCGGAGGGGGGGGCTGGAGCCAGTACTTC. The J gene is TRBJ2-5, the V gene TRBV9, with TRBD2 as a possible D gene (7 bases). The V gene's germline CDR1 is SGDLS and CDR2 YYNGEE. V lost 4 bases to trimming and J lost 10 bases, with 20 bases between them. This CDR3 region has 14 residues.

V usage is TRBV10-3 and J usage is TRBJ2-1, with TRBD2 matching 7 bases. From germline, CDR1 is ENHRY and CDR2 SYGVKD. Germline trimming cut 3 bases from V and 2 bases from J; bases unmatched to any gene: 7. The CDR3 extends over 16 amino acids. CDR3 nucleotides: TGTGCCATCAGTGACCCTAGCGCGGGAGCCTACAATGAGCAGTTCTTC. Translation: CAISDPSAGAYNEQFF.

J is TRBJ1-2 and V is TRBV10-3, with D hard to call. Trimming removed 0 bases at V and 8 bases at J, with 16 bases between. The CDR3 has 15 amino acids. CDR1 and CDR2 (germline): ENHRY, SYGVKD. CDR3 region: CAISESAPGYIGYTF. The CDR3 DNA is TGTGCCATCAGTGAGTCGGCCCCGGGGTATATCGGCTACACCTTC.

V and J are TRBV10-2 and TRBJ2-7; 8 bases are shared with TRBD2. This CDR3 is 13 amino acids long. V lost 4 bases, J lost 4 bases, and 3 bases stayed unmatched. Germline V lookup: CDR1 WSHSY, CDR2 SAAADI. The CDR3: CASSATSGYEQYF. CDR3 DNA: TGCGCCAGCAGTGCTACTAGCGGTTACGAGCAGTACTTC.

The CDR3 nucleotides are TGCGCCAGCCGCTCCGGGACAGGGTACGAAAAACTGTTTTTT. The encoded protein is CASRSGTGYEKLFF. The chain employs TRBV5-1 and TRBJ1-4; TRBD1 matches at 9 bases. Unmatched junction bases numbered 9, after V lost 7 bases and J lost 8 bases. The CDR3 totals 14 residues. Germline assignment: CDR1 SGHRS and CDR2 YFSETQ.

The chain is built from TRBV5-8 and TRBJ2-2; TRBD1 is a possible D gene (6 bases). Germline lookup yields CDR1 SGHTS and CDR2 YDEGEE. The CDR3 consists of 17 residues. With 6 bases removed from V and 1 base from J, the gap between germline ends came to 19 bases. In DNA, the CDR3 is TGTGCCAGCATCACCCTTCTCCAGGGGAGGAACACCGGGGAGCTGTTTTTT. Translated: CASITLLQGRNTGELFF.

The chain is built from TRBV12-3 or TRBV12-4 and TRBJ2-2, with TRBD2 matching 7 bases. The CDR3 contains 13 residues. The trim removed 3 bases at V and 6 bases at J, leaving 1 base unmatched. CDR3 nucleotides: TGTGCCAGCAGTTTTGCGGGGGCCGGGGAGCTGTTTTTT. It encodes CASSFAGAGELFF.

The chain joins TRBV29-1 to TRBJ2-1; the match to TRBD1 covers 11 bases. The CDR3 loop spans 17 amino acids. J gave up 2 bases and V 6 bases, and 12 bases lay outside the gene matches. In germline, CDR1 is SQVTM, CDR2 ANQGSEA. The CDR3: CSVPGQGVLSPYNEQFF. The CDR3 bases are TGCAGCGTCCCGGGACAGGGGGTCTTAAGCCCCTACAATGAGCAGTTCTTC.

The chain links TRBV4-3 to TRBJ2-1; TRBD2 aligns across 12 bases. Germline CDR1 is LGHNA and CDR2 is YSLEER. The CDR3 totals 18 residues. Losses at the gene ends were 1 base for V and 1 base for J; bases not matched to a gene: 5. The CDR3 spells CASSQGLAGGPSYNEQFF. The CDR3, as DNA: TGCGCCAGCAGCCAAGGCCTAGCGGGAGGGCCATCCTACAATGAGCAGTTCTTC.

This clone was counted once. The chain uses TRBV29-1 and TRBJ1-1; 8 bases map to TRBD1. V shed 4 bases, J shed 10 bases, and the junction held 11 bases outside the gene matches. The CDR3 has 13 amino acids. Germline V lookup: CDR1 SQVTM, CDR2 ANQGSEA. The CDR3 sequence: CSVVGTGLKGAFF. DNA of the CDR3: TGCAGCGTTGTTGGGACAGGCCTAAAAGGAGCTTTCTTT. Looking up the rest from reference TRBV29-1 and TRBJ1-1 gives the full variable domain: SAVISQKPSRDICQRGTSLTIQCQVDSQVTMMFWYRQQPGQSLTLIATANQGSEATYESGFVIDKFPISRPNLTFSTLTVSNMSPEDSSIYLCSVVGTGLKGAFFGQGTRLTVV.

The rearrangement joins TRBV28 to TRBJ2-7; 9 bases fit TRBD1. CDR3 size: 16 residues. CDR1 is MDHEN and CDR2 is SYDVKM in the germline V gene. V shed 5 bases and J 0 bases; nucleotides not matched to a gene: 8. The CDR3 DNA reads TGTGCCAGCAGTCTAGCCGGGACAGGGACCTCCTACGAGCAGTACTTC. Protein sequence: CASSLAGTGTSYEQYF.

This chain connects TRBV19 to TRBJ2-4; 11 nucleotides match TRBD2. There are 16 residues in the CDR3. Germline V gene lookup returns CDR1 LNHDA and CDR2 SQIVND (reference sequence). V shed 3 bases and J 7 bases; nucleotides not matched to a gene: 8. This CDR3 is CASSMVTSGSRNIQYF. The CDR3 nucleotides are TGTGCCAGTAGTATGGTAACTAGCGGGAGTCGGAACATTCAGTACTTC.

This chain uses TRBV5-6 with TRBJ2-3, with D tentatively TRBD2 (5 bases). Trimming took off 4 bases at V and 1 base at J, with 10 bases between the two ends. This CDR3 has 14 residues. CDR1 SGHDT and CDR2 YYEEEE come from the germline V gene. CDR3 amino acids: CASSPPAGTDTQYF. The CDR3 DNA reads as TGTGCCAGCAGCCCCCCAGCGGGCACAGATACGCAGTATTTT.